This entry describes one TCR beta chain. Its antigen is unknown. This sample is drawn from a study of blood T cells in healthy people across ages. Study-level findings and limits: Diversity figures derived from one million T cells were judged to underestimate the true value. A greater number of naive CD4+ cells and higher diversity distinguished long-lived donors from aged donors.

The V gene lost 6 bases and the J gene lost 3 bases, with 20 bases spanning the gap. CDR3 length: 16 residues. Germline CDR1 is MGHDK and CDR2 is SYGVNS. Donors were healthy Caucasian individuals from Russia aged roughly 6 to 95. Together with a sample-barcoded 5' primer, a J-beta primer mix was included in a second PCR lasting roughly 7 to 11 cycles. Through a template-switch adaptor with 12 random nucleotides, each cDNA molecule received a tag. Each CDR3 protein gets one entry after TCRdb re-called the 5' RACE reads with MiXCR. The table shows 870,000 or so distinct CDR3 sequences, with less than 35% occurring only once.

V and J are TRBV25-1 and TRBJ1-2; D is ambiguous. Sequencing was done on a sample of blood. The receptor was derived from an elderly woman in good health. Here the CDR3 DNA reads TGTGCCAGCAGGGGAGCTACCTGGGAGGGCCACTATGGCTACACCTTC. Translation gives CASRGATWEGHYGYTF.